What follows are 13 T cell receptor beta chains derived from one specimen sequenced in a study of blood T cell repertoires in COVID-19. Sequencing used immunoSEQ multiplex PCR; TCRdb keeps in-frame clones, though not all of them. The sample lists 200,000 to 250,000 clones, around 88% seen once, with approximately 14% in the top ten. Sequencing was carried out using PBMCs or T cells enriched from blood (not recorded which). All receptors come from a woman aged 45-65 years with acute COVID-19.

This clone has more than one count but fewer than ten. The J gene is TRBJ1-1, the V gene TRBV7-9, with a tentative D call TRBD1 (5 bases). V was shortened by 8 bases and J by 1 base, with 14 bases between the two germline ends. The CDR3 length is 14 residues. Per germline, CDR1 SEHNR and CDR2 FQNEAQ (reference sequence). The CDR3 coding sequence is TGTGCCAGCGGCAACAGGTCTGGGAACACTGAAGCTTTCTTT. It is translated as CASGNRSGNTEAFF.

V usage is TRBV24-1 and J usage is TRBJ1-2; the D gene is possibly TRBD1 (5 bases). The CDR3 runs 14 residues. CDR1 is KGHDR and CDR2 is SFDVKD in the germline V gene. The germline V and J ends were trimmed by 4 bases and 1 base, with 9 bases remaining between them. CDR3 DNA: TGTGCCACCAGTGAATCGACAGTTAACTATGGCTACACCTTC. It is translated as CATSESTVNYGYTF.

This chain connects TRBV29-1 to TRBJ1-1; 8 nucleotides align to TRBD1. In germline, CDR1 is SQVTM, CDR2 ANQGSEA. CDR3 length equals 14 residues. Losses at the gene ends were 7 bases for V and 3 bases for J; bases not matched to a gene: 10. The CDR3 DNA follows: TGCAGCGCCGAGGGACAGGCGTGGGACACTGAAGCTTTCTTT. Translated, it gives CSAEGQAWDTEAFF. The full variable domain, with the rest looked up from reference TRBV29-1 and TRBJ1-1, is SAVISQKPSRDICQRGTSLTIQCQVDSQVTMMFWYRQQPGQSLTLIATANQGSEATYESGFVIDKFPISRPNLTFSTLTVSNMSPEDSSIYLCSAEGQAWDTEAFFGQGTRLTVV.

This clone came up once. This chain joins TRBV12-3 or TRBV12-4 and TRBJ1-3; D gene uncertain. The CDR3 runs to 13 residues. V gave up 3 bases and J gave up 0 bases, with 3 bases separating them. The chain's CDR3 is CASSFGSGNTIYF. CDR3 bases: TGTGCCAGCAGTTTCGGCTCTGGAAACACCATATATTTT.

The chain employs TRBV7-8 and TRBJ2-7; D is possibly TRBD1 (6 bases). Germline V gene data show CDR1 as SGHVS and CDR2 as FQNEAQ. Trimming shortened V by 1 base and J by 2 bases, and 12 bases separated the two germline ends. The CDR3 covers 15 residues. In DNA, the CDR3 is TGTGCCAGCAGCTTAGGGACAGCGGTAGCCTACGAGCAGTACTTC. This translates into CASSLGTAVAYEQYF.

The chain is built from TRBV3-1 (or the pseudogene TRBV3-2) and TRBJ1-5; the match to TRBD1 covers 7 bases. This CDR3 region has 13 residues. Germline CDR1 and CDR2: LGHDT and YNNKEL (reference sequence). Trimming cost V 1 base and J 7 bases; bases outside gene matches: 1. CDR3 bases: TGTGCCAGCAGCCAAGGACAGGGCCAGCCCCAGCATTTT. Residues: CASSQGQGQPQHF.

The chain recombines TRBV28 with TRBJ1-1; the match to TRBD1 covers 9 bases. With 2 bases clipped from V and 5 bases from J, the junction kept 3 bases outside the gene matches. The CDR3 has 14 amino acids. CDR1 and CDR2 from the germline V gene are MDHEN and SYDVKM. The CDR3 reads CASSLTGGKTEAFF. In DNA, the CDR3 is TGTGCCAGCAGTTTAACAGGGGGCAAGACTGAAGCTTTCTTT.

DNA for the CDR3: TGTGCCAGCAGTGAACTCCAGGGGTTGTCCGGGGAGCTGTTTTTT. This translates into CASSELQGLSGELFF. The rearrangement joins TRBV25-1 to TRBJ2-2; a weak D match, TRBD1 (6 bases). Germline V gene lookup returns CDR1 MGHDK and CDR2 SYGVNS. V was pared by 2 bases and J by 6 bases, with 13 bases between. The CDR3 contains 15 residues.

The chain uses TRBV7-2 and TRBJ1-2; 9 nucleotides line up with TRBD1. The V gene's germline CDR1 is SGHTA and CDR2 FQGNSA. V dropped 5 bases and J dropped 4; count of bases not matched to a gene: 11. CDR3 length: 16 residues. The CDR3 region has the DNA TGTGCCAGCAGCCCTTGGGACAGGGAAGGAATCTATGGCTACACCTTC. Amino acid sequence: CASSPWDREGIYGYTF.

V usage is TRBV6-1 and J usage is TRBJ2-1; TRBD2 matches 8 bases. The CDR3 has 14 amino acids. Germline CDR1 MNHNS, CDR2 SASEGT. The V segment lost 3 bases and the J segment 6 bases; nucleotides outside the gene matches: 4. CDR3: CASSDLAGPNEQFF. The CDR3 nucleotides read TGTGCCAGCAGTGACCTAGCGGGCCCCAATGAGCAGTTCTTC.

The J gene is TRBJ2-7, the V gene TRBV5-5, with no clear D. This CDR3 comprises 14 residues. With 6 bases removed from V and 2 bases from J, the gap between germline ends came to 15 bases. Germline CDR1 SGHKS, CDR2 YYEKEE (reference sequence). The CDR3 DNA follows: TGTGCCAGCAAAGACTCTTTGAGACCCTACGAGCAGTACTTC. It encodes CASKDSLRPYEQYF.

About this clone: Mismatch with germline at one junction end may stem from a read error. The J gene is TRBJ2-7, the V gene TRBV28; maybe TRBD2 (7 bases). This CDR3 contains 14 residues. CDR1 is MDHEN, CDR2 SYDVKM, per germline. The CDR3 is CASSLWGTGGHNIF. The CDR3 coding sequence is TGTGCCAGCAGTTTATGGGGCACGGGGGGACACAACATCTTC.

The chain couples TRBV3-1 (or the pseudogene TRBV3-2) to TRBJ2-7; D gene ambiguous. The germline V and J ends were trimmed by 1 base and 2 bases, with 6 bases remaining between them. The CDR3 consists of 13 residues. In germline, CDR1 is LGHDT, CDR2 YNNKEL (reference sequence). The CDR3 here is CASSQAEAYEQYF. The CDR3 DNA reads as TGTGCCAGCAGCCAAGCAGAAGCCTACGAGCAGTACTTC.